This is a list of T cell receptor beta chains from one sample in a study of T-cell reconstitution after alpha-beta-depleted transplantation in children. TCRdb passed the PCR reads through MiXCR, listing each CDR3 protein once. This sample has roughly 300,000 distinct CDR3 sequences, with about 9.3% found just once. Sequenced material: PBMCs from the stem cell graft donor, taken from the stem cell graft. The origin of the receptors is a human donor who donated a stem cell graft to a child with acute lymphoblastic leukemia. The CDR3 runs from the conserved cysteine through the conserved F or W. A D gene is named only where the DNA matches it firmly. The size of a clone is reported for some rows only, either as once, few or many, or as a class for expanded clones.

TRBJ1-2,17,TRBD1,many,TRBV5-1,TGCGCCAGCAGCTTGGAGATCAGAGGGGGCGGGAAAAATGGCTACACCTTC,CASSLEIRGGGKNGYTF
TRBJ2-3,15,-,-,TRBV6-4,TGTGCCAGCAGTGAGAGGACGGGGAGCACAGATACGCAGTATTTT,CASSERTGSTDTQYF
TRBJ2-1,12,TRBD2,-,TRBV20-1,TGCAGTGCCGGCGGGAGGGCCAATGAGCAGTTCTTC,CSAGGRANEQFF
TRBJ2-3,15,TRBD1,few,TRBV3-1,TGTGCCAGCAGCCAAGTGGGACAGGGGGACGATACGCAGTATTTT,CASSQVGQGDDTQYF
TRBJ2-3,16,-,many,TRBV4-3,TGCGCCAGCAGCCAAGATCGAACAGGGCGCACAGATACGCAGTATTTT,CASSQDRTGRTDTQYF
TRBJ1-4,16,TRBD1,-,TRBV18,TGTGCCAGCTCACCAGTTTTGGGACAGACTAATGAAAAACTGTTTTTT,CASSPVLGQTNEKLFF
TRBJ2-1,15,-,few,TRBV12-3/TRBV12-4,TGTGCCAGCAGTTCCATGGTCGGAGGGAGCCATGAGCAGTTCTTC,CASSSMVGGSHEQFF
TRBJ1-1,13,-,few,TRBV5-1,TGCGCCAGCAGCTTGGGGTCAGATTTTGAAGCTTTCTTT,CASSLGSDFEAFF
TRBJ1-2,13,-,few,TRBV12-3/TRBV12-4,TGTGCCAGCAGTTACGGACATGTCTATGGCTACACCTTC,CASSYGHVYGYTF
TRBJ2-1,19,TRBD2,many,TRBV11-1,TGTGCCAGCAGCTCAGGGATAAGCGGGAGGCTTAGCTCCTACAATGAGCAGTTCTTC,CASSSGISGRLSSYNEQFF
TRBJ2-3,18,TRBD2,many,TRBV11-2,TGTGCCAGCATCCCGGGACTAGCGGGATGGCCCCGGCCAGATACGCAGTATTTT,CASIPGLAGWPRPDTQYF
TRBJ1-1,14,TRBD1,few,TRBV20-1,TGCAGTGCTAGGGAGGACAGGAGGGTAACTGAAGCTTTCTTT,CSAREDRRVTEAFF
TRBJ2-1,16,-,few,TRBV5-1,TGCGCCAGCAGCTTCCCTAAGTCTAGCCCACACAATGAGCAGTTCTTC,CASSFPKSSPHNEQFF
TRBJ1-1,15,-,few,TRBV3-1,TGTGCCAGCAGCCCAACCGGGACACAGGACACTGAAGCTTTCTTT,CASSPTGTQDTEAFF
TRBJ2-1,16,-,many,TRBV4-2,TGTGCCAGCAGCCAAGATGGGGCCAGGGTATACAATGAGCAGTTCTTC,CASSQDGARVYNEQFF
TRBJ2-1,12,-,-,TRBV5-1,TGCGCCAGCAGCCCACTAGATAGTGAGCAGTTCTTC,CASSPLDSEQFF
TRBJ1-2,14,TRBD1,few,TRBV20-1,TGCAGTGCTAGAGATCCAAGGACAGGGAATGGCTACACCTTC,CSARDPRTGNGYTF
TRBJ1-5,16,-,-,TRBV7-9,TGTGCCAGCAGCTTAGGGGCAGGGAGCACCCCACAGCCCCAGCATTTT,CASSLGAGSTPQPQHF
TRBJ2-1,13,-,-,TRBV7-3,TGTGCCAGCAGCTATACAGCGAACAATGAGCAGTTCTTC,CASSYTANNEQFF
TRBJ1-5,12,TRBD1,-,TRBV29-1,TGCAGCGCCAAAGACAGGGGTGAGCCCCAGCATTTT,CSAKDRGEPQHF
TRBJ2-1,19,-,many,TRBV5-1,TGCGCCAGCAGCCCTCGACAAGCGCCGCTAGCTTATGGCGGAAATGAGCAGTTCTTC,CASSPRQAPLAYGGNEQFF
TRBJ1-5,16,-,few,TRBV5-5,TGTGCCAGCAGCTGGGGGGGGGTCGAGGTCGGTCAGCCCCAGCATTTT,CASSWGGVEVGQPQHF
TRBJ2-5,14,-,few,TRBV29-1,TGCAGCGTTGAAGATGTACGGGATCCGGAGACCCAGTACTTC,CSVEDVRDPETQYF
TRBJ2-2,14,-,-,TRBV5-5,TGTGCCAGCAGCGCGGACTTTCGACCCGGGGAGCTGTTTTTT,CASSADFRPGELFF
TRBJ2-7,12,-,few,TRBV6-1,TGTGCCAGCGGTGAAGACTGGGACGAGCAGTACTTC,CASGEDWDEQYF
TRBJ2-7,15,-,few,TRBV7-9,TGTGCCAGCAGCTTAGTGGGAGATGTTTCCTACGAGCAGTACTTC,CASSLVGDVSYEQYF
TRBJ1-2,15,-,few,TRBV5-6,TGTGCCAGCAGCTCCCGAGGGGGGAACGCGTTGGGCTACACCTTC,CASSSRGGNALGYTF
TRBJ1-4,15,-,many,TRBV5-1,TGCGCCAGCAGCTCCAGGGGTCCGGCTAATGAAAAACTGTTTTTT,CASSSRGPANEKLFF
TRBJ2-5,15,-,few,TRBV9,TGTGCCAGCAGCGTAGCTGGGGGGCTCCAAGAGACCCAGTACTTC,CASSVAGGLQETQYF
TRBJ2-7,16,TRBD1,many,TRBV10-3,TGTGCCATCAGAATGACCGGGGACAGGGGCTCCTACGAGCAGTACTTC,CAIRMTGDRGSYEQYF
TRBJ1-1,14,-,many,TRBV6-2/TRBV6-3,TGTGCCAGCACTCGGGGACGGTCGAACACTGAAGCTTTCTTT,CASTRGRSNTEAFF
TRBJ1-1,12,-,few,TRBV20-1,TGCAGTGCTATTGCGGGGTACACTGAAGCTTTCTTT,CSAIAGYTEAFF
TRBJ2-4,15,-,few,TRBV2,TGTGCCAGCAGTGCCCAGGTCCTAGCCAAAAACATTCAGTACTTC,CASSAQVLAKNIQYF
TRBJ1-2,15,-,-,TRBV27,TGTGCCAGCAGCTCTCCCGGACACGGACAAGGTGGCTACACCTTC,CASSSPGHGQGGYTF
TRBJ2-5,14,-,few,TRBV15,TGTGCCACCAGGGGGTCGGGAGCGCCGAAGACCCAGTACTTC,CATRGSGAPKTQYF
TRBJ2-5,15,TRBD1,-,TRBV11-2,TGTGCCAGCAGCTGGGACAGCCGTTTCCAAGAGACCCAGTACTTC,CASSWDSRFQETQYF
TRBJ2-2,17,TRBD1,-,TRBV5-1,TGCGCCAGCGGGGACAGGGGATCCCCAAAGAACACCGGGGAGCTGTTTTTT,CASGDRGSPKNTGELFF
TRBJ2-1,19,TRBD2,few,TRBV14,TGTGCCAGCAGCAAAGGCTCTAGCGGGACCTACAGCTCCTACAATGAGCAGTTCTTC,CASSKGSSGTYSSYNEQFF
TRBJ2-7,18,-,-,TRBV18,TGTGCCAGCTCACCACGGGCAGGAGCTCCAGGTCGGCGCTACGAGCAGTACTTC,CASSPRAGAPGRRYEQYF
TRBJ1-6,12,-,-,TRBV6-1,TGTGCCAGCATGATCAGCTCGTCACCCCTCCACTTT,CASMISSSPLHF
TRBJ2-7,17,-,-,TRBV20-1,TGCAGTGCTAGCTCCCGAGGGCTAGCGCTAGTATCAGACGAGCAGTACTTC,CSASSRGLALVSDEQYF
TRBJ2-7,12,-,few,TRBV27,TGTGCCACCCGGGACGGAGCCTACGAGCAGTACTTC,CATRDGAYEQYF
TRBJ2-2,15,-,few,TRBV5-1,TGCGCCAGCAGCAGAGAGGGGTGGAGCACCGGGGAGCTGTTTTTT,CASSREGWSTGELFF
TRBJ1-6,15,-,few,TRBV4-3,TGCGCCAGCAGCCAAGGGGTCGGCAGGAATTCACCCCTCCACTTT,CASSQGVGRNSPLHF
TRBJ2-7,14,TRBD1,-,TRBV15,TGTGCCACCAGCAACCGGACAGGTCCTGGGGAGCAGTACTTC,CATSNRTGPGEQYF
TRBJ2-2,16,TRBD2,-,TRBV7-9,TGTGCCAGCAGCACCGGACTAGCGGGAGCGTCCGGGGAGCTGTTTTTT,CASSTGLAGASGELFF
TRBJ2-7,15,TRBD2,few,TRBV27,TGTGCCAGCGCCGCCTTGACTAGCGGGGCATACGAGCAGTACTTC,CASAALTSGAYEQYF
TRBJ2-1,15,TRBD2,-,TRBV5-1,TGCGCCAGCAGCTTGGCCGGGACTAATACAAATGAGCAGTTCTTC,CASSLAGTNTNEQFF
TRBJ2-6,16,TRBD2,few,TRBV6-2/TRBV6-3,TGTGCCAGCAGTTTTTCGCGGGAGCGAAGTGAGGACGTCCTGACTTTC,CASSFSRERSEDVLTF
TRBJ1-2,16,-,-,TRBV5-1,TGCGCCAGCAGCCCGCGCGGGGGGCTTCCTAACTATGGCTACACCTTC,CASSPRGGLPNYGYTF
TRBJ2-5,16,TRBD2,-,TRBV7-3,TGTGCCAGCAGCTTAACTCCTAGCGGCGCGAGGGAGACCCAGTACTTC,CASSLTPSGARETQYF